This T cell receptor (beta chain) emerged from a study of beta chain features in type 1 diabetes. Study outcomes and limitations: Possible PCR preference for shorter templates applied equally to patients and controls. The study found fewer insertions and more deletions at VDJ junctions in type 1 diabetes patients. Moderately but significantly shorter TCRB CDR3s were found in Type 1 diabetes patients in all four CD4+ subsets.

The study reverse transcribed the entire isolated RNA, so it sequenced expressed TCRB transcripts. The assay was immunoSEQ multiplex PCR, and TCRdb's table has in-frame clones only and misses some. The table records about 660,000 clones, about 14% of them present only once. The CDR3 has 13 residues. Per germline, CDR1 PRHDT and CDR2 FYEKMQ (reference sequence). The V gene lost 5 bases and the J gene lost 3 bases, with 11 bases spanning the gap. A remark on this clone: Its antigen is undetermined.

The TCR originated in a man younger than 30 with type 1 diabetes. Sequenced material: naive CD4+ T cells from blood. The chain recombines TRBV13 with TRBJ2-7, with D hard to call. Here the CDR3 reads CASSLSAFYEQYF. DNA for the CDR3: TGTGCCAGCAGCCTCTCCGCCTTCTACGAGCAGTACTTC.